This T cell receptor (beta chain) is drawn from a study of blood T cell repertoires in COVID-19. Looking at the study overall: COVID-19 samples from acute and convalescent phases originated in the United States, Italy and Spain. The analysed material was cDNA or gDNA that came from T cells, B-cell-depleted T cells, or PBMCs.

Original methodology: Cell counts per sample came from amplifying reference gene primers. Sequencing was performed with immunoSEQ multiplex PCR; in TCRdb, only in-frame clones are kept and a portion is missing. Clonal size and the V and J genes are those of that table, whereas D and trimming came from the DNA. The sample contains about 81,000 clones, around 88% of which appear only once. The sequenced sample consisted of peripheral blood. The source of this sequence is a woman older than 75 with acute or convalescent COVID-19.

CDR3 protein: CFGGRGYGYTF. As DNA, the CDR3 is TGCTTCGGGGGAAGAGGCTATGGCTACACCTTC. The chain carries TRBV1 and TRBJ1-2. TRBV1 is deemed a pseudogene. The CDR3 is 11 residues long.